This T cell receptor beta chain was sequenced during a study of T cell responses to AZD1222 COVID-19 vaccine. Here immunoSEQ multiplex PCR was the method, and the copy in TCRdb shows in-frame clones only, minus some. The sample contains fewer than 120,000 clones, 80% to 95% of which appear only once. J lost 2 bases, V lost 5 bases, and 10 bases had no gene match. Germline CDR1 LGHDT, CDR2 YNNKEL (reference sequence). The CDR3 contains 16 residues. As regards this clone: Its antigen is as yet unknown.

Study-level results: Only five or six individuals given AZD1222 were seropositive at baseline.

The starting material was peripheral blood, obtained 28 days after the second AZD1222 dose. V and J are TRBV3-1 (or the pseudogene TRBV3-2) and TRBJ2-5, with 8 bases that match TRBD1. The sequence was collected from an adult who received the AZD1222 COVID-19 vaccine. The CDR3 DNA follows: TGTGCCAGCAGCTTCCGGACAGGGTGGGGTCAAGAGACCCAGTACTTC. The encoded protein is CASSFRTGWGQETQYF.